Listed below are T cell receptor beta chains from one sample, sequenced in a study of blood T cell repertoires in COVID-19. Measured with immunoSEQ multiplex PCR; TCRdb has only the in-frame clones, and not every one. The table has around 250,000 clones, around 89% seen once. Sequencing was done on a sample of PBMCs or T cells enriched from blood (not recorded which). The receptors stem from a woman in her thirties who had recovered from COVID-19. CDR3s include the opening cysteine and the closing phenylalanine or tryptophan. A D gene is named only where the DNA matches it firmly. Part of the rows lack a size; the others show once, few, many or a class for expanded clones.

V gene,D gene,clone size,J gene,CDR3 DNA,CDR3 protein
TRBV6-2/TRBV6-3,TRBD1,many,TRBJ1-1,TGTGCCAGCAGTTTCCCGGACAGGGATGGAGTTGCTTTCTTT,CASSFPDRDGVAFF
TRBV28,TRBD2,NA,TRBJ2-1,TGTGCCAGCAGTTTTAGCGGGAGCTCCTACAATGAGCAGTTCTTC,CASSFSGSSYNEQFF
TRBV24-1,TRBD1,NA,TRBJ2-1,TGTGCCACTACCGGGACAGGGGACTATGAGCAGTTCTTC,CATTGTGDYEQFF
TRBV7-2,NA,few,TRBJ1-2,TGTGCCAGCAGCTTAGCGGAGGGATTTTTCGGCTATGGCTACACCTTC,CASSLAEGFFGYGYTF
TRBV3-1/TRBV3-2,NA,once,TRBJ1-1,TGTGCCAGCAGCCAGGCCGACAGAAAGAACACTGAAGCTTTCTTT,CASSQADRKNTEAFF
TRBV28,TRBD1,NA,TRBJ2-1,TGTGCCAGCAGTTTACTCGGGACAGGAATGAACAATGAGCAGTTCTTC,CASSLLGTGMNNEQFF
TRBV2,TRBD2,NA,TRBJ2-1,TGTGCCAGTGGCTGGCGGGAGGGCCTCGAGAGGTCCTACAATGAGCAGTTCTTC,CASGWREGLERSYNEQFF
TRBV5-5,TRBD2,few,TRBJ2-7,TGTGCCAGCAGCCGGACACAGGGGGGGTTAGCGGGAGGGCCCGCTTACGAGCAGTACTTC,CASSRTQGGLAGGPAYEQYF
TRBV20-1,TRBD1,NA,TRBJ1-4,TGCAGTGCTAGTGTAAGGGGGCATTGGGAAAAACTGTTTTTT,CSASVRGHWEKLFF
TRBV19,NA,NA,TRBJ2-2,TGTGCCAGTACCCCCTCGGTCACCGGGGAGCTGTTTTTT,CASTPSVTGELFF
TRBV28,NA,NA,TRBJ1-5,TGTGCCAGCAGCTTAACAGGGTCGAGCAATCAGCCCCAGCATTTT,CASSLTGSSNQPQHF
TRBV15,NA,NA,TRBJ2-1,TGTGCCACCAGCAGAGGGGAGAAGTCTGCCTACAATGAGCAGTTCTTC,CATSRGEKSAYNEQFF
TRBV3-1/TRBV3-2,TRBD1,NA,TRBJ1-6,TGTGCCAGCAGCCCTCGGACAGGGGATAATTCACCCCTCCACTTT,CASSPRTGDNSPLHF
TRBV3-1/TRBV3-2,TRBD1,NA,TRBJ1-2,TGTGCCAGCAGCCAAGGGGACAGGTGGGGGTCTGGCTATGGCTACACCTTC,CASSQGDRWGSGYGYTF
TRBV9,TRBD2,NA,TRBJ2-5,TGTGCCAGCAGCGTAACGGGTGCGGGAGGAGTAGAGACCCAGTACTTC,CASSVTGAGGVETQYF
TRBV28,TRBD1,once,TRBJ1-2,TGTGCCAGCAGTTTCTGGACAGGGGGCTATGGCTACACCTTC,CASSFWTGGYGYTF
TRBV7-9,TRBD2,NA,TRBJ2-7,TGTGCCAGCAGCTTAAAGTTTTCCGAGACTAGCGGCACCTACGAGCAGTACTTC,CASSLKFSETSGTYEQYF
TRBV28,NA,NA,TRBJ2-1,TGTGCCAGCAGTTTCACCCCCTCAGGGACTCCGGTGCAGTTCTTC,CASSFTPSGTPVQFF
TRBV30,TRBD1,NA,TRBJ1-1,TGTGCCTGGAGTGTCGACAACAGGGGCACTGAAGCTTTCTTT,CAWSVDNRGTEAFF
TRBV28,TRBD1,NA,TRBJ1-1,TGTGCCAGCAGTTCGGCGGGACAGGGGGCGCTGAACACTGAAGCTTTCTTT,CASSSAGQGALNTEAFF
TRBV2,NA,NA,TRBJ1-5,TGTGCCAGCAGTCCCGAGGGTGGGTTGCCCCAGCATTTT,CASSPEGGLPQHF
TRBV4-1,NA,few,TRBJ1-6,TGCGCCAGCAGCCAGGCCGTGGATTCACCCCTCCACTTT,CASSQAVDSPLHF
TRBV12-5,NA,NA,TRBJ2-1,TGTGCTAGTGCAAATAGCGGCAAGAGGCACAATGAGCAGTTCTTC,CASANSGKRHNEQFF
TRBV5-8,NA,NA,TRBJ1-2,TGTGCCAGCAGCTTGGCTCCGTATCGGAGTGTCGTGGGTTCTTTTGGCTACACCTTC,CASSLAPYRSVVGSFGYTF
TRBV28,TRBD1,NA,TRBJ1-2,TGTGCCAGCAGCCAATGGCAGGGGGCCGGGGACTATGGCTACACCTTC,CASSQWQGAGDYGYTF
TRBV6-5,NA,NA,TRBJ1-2,TGTGCCAGCAGTTATGGGGGGGCTAAGGGCTACACCTTC,CASSYGGAKGYTF
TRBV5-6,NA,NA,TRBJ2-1,TGTGCCAGCAGCTTGGGGCAGCTTCGGCGGAATGAGCAGTTCTTC,CASSLGQLRRNEQFF
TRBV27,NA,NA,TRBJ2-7,TGTGCCAGCAGTTTAAGATACCCCAGGGGCCTGATGTACGAGCAGTACTTC,CASSLRYPRGLMYEQYF
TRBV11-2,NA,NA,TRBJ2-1,TGTGCCAGCAGCCGGGAGCAGGAGCAGTTCTTC,CASSREQEQFF
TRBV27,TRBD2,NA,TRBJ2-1,TGTGCCAGCAGTTTTGGCGGGAGGGCCCTAGAGGAGCAGTTCTTC,CASSFGGRALEEQFF
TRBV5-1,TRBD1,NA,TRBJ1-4,TGCGCCAGCAGCTTGACAGGGGGTGATGAAAAACTGTTTTTT,CASSLTGGDEKLFF
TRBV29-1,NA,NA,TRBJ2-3,TGCAGCGTTGAAACAAGGGGAACAGATACGCAGTATTTT,CSVETRGTDTQYF
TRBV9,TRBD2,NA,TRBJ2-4,TGTGCCAGCAGCGCGGGACTAGCGGGAGGAATTCAGTACTTC,CASSAGLAGGIQYF
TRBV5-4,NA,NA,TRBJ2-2,TGTGCCAGCAGCCCCACAGGATCCCACACCGGGGAGCTGTTTTTT,CASSPTGSHTGELFF
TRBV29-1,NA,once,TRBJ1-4,TGCAGCGCCCCCGACAGGACCGAAAAACTGTTTTTT,CSAPDRTEKLFF
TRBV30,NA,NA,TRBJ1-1,TGTGCCTGGAGAGTCCGGGGGGCCACTGAAGCTTTCTTT,CAWRVRGATEAFF
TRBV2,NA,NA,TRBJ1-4,TGTGCCAGCAAGAGGGGGTATGAAAAACTGTTTTTT,CASKRGYEKLFF
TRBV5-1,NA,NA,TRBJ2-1,TGCGCCAGCAGCCTAGCTCCAACCAATGAGCAGTTCTTC,CASSLAPTNEQFF
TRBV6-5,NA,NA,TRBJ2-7,TGTGCCAGCAGTTACTCCCGGCGGAGCTCCTACGAGCAGTACTTC,CASSYSRRSSYEQYF
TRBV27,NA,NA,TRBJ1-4,TGTGCCAGCAGTCCCACAACGTTCGTGGCGGGTGAAAAACTGTTTTTT,CASSPTTFVAGEKLFF
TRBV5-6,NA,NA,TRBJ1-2,TGTGCCAGCAGCCTCTCATCTGGGAGCTTTGGCTACACCTTC,CASSLSSGSFGYTF
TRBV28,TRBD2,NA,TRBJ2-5,TGTGCCAGCAGTTTATCGGCGGGAGTACGGGAGACCCAGTACTTC,CASSLSAGVRETQYF
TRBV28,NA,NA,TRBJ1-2,TGTGCCAGCAACCCTATGAAGGGGGTAGTGGGCGGCTACACCTTC,CASNPMKGVVGGYTF
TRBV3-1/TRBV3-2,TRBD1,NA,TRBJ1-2,TGTGCCAGCAGCCAAGTAAGGGACAGGAGTGGCTACACCTTC,CASSQVRDRSGYTF
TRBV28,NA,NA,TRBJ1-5,TGTGCCAGCAGTTTATCGACAAGCAATCAGCCCCAGCATTTT,CASSLSTSNQPQHF
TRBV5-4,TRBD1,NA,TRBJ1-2,TGTGCCAGCAGCAACCCGACAGGGGGCAACTATGGCTACACCTTC,CASSNPTGGNYGYTF
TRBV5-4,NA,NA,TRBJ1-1,TGTGCCAGCAGCTTGGAATTGGGTGGGCGGGGCACTGAAGCTTTCTTT,CASSLELGGRGTEAFF
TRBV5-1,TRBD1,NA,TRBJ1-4,TGCGCCAGCAAGGGGATCCTTCGACAGGGAGAGACTAATGAAAAACTGTTTTTT,CASKGILRQGETNEKLFF
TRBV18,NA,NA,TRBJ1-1,TGTGCCAGCTCACCTACCAGGGGCTTGAGCACTGAAGCTTTCTTT,CASSPTRGLSTEAFF
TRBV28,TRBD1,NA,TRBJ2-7,TGTGCCAGCAGTGCCCCGGGACAGGTGGGACCCTCCTACGAGCAGTACTTC,CASSAPGQVGPSYEQYF
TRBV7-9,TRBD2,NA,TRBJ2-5,TGTGCCAGCAGCTTAGTAGCGGGAGACAGCACCCAGTACTTC,CASSLVAGDSTQYF